This is a list of T cell receptor beta chains from one sample in a study of OX40 agonist ivuxolimab in advanced cancers. Libraries were prepared by immunoSEQ multiplex PCR; TCRdb keeps only in-frame clonotypes and omits some of them. The data hold tens of thousands of clones, with around nine tenths observed a single time. Material: CD4+ or CD8+ T cells sorted from blood, obtained in a trial of the OX40 agonist ivuxolimab. These receptors were obtained from an adult with an advanced solid tumor such as melanoma, head and neck, liver or kidney cancer. Both conserved end residues are part of each CDR3. The order of the fields is J gene, D gene, clone size, CDR3 length, V gene, CDR3 DNA, CDR3 protein. The D gene is left open where the match is weak. Size is stated for part of the rows, as once, few or many counts, or as a class when the clone is expanded.

TRBJ2-1	TRBD2	once	16	TRBV6-5	TGTGCCAGCAGTTACAGGACTAGCGGGAGCTACAATGAGCAGTTCTTC	CASSYRTSGSYNEQFF
TRBJ2-1	NA	NA	13	TRBV11-2	TGTGCCAGCAGCTTAGCCCCCTACAATGAGCAGTTCTTC	CASSLAPYNEQFF
TRBJ2-3	NA	NA	14	TRBV2	TGTGCCAGCAGTGCGGGAGCGGGCACAGATACGCAGTATTTT	CASSAGAGTDTQYF
TRBJ1-1	NA	NA	13	TRBV28	TGTGCCAGCAGTCCCGGACAGAGGACTGAAGCTTTCTTT	CASSPGQRTEAFF
TRBJ2-6	NA	NA	14	TRBV5-1	TGCGCCAGCAGCTTTTACTCTGGGGCCAACGTCCTGACTTTC	CASSFYSGANVLTF
TRBJ2-1	NA	once	14	TRBV11-3	TGTGCCAGCAGTCCTGGGGGTTCCTACAATGAGCAGTTCTTC	CASSPGGSYNEQFF
TRBJ1-1	NA	NA	13	TRBV6-1	TGTGCCACCATTCTGGCCCCGAACACTGAAGCTTTCTTT	CATILAPNTEAFF
TRBJ2-3	TRBD2	NA	18	TRBV18	TGTGCCAGCTCACCGACAGGACTAGCGGGAGATGTGGCAGATACGCAGTATTTT	CASSPTGLAGDVADTQYF
TRBJ2-2	TRBD1	NA	14	TRBV29-1	TGCAGCGTTGAAGGTCGACAGGGGACCGGGGAGCTGTTTTTT	CSVEGRQGTGELFF
TRBJ2-7	TRBD1	NA	16	TRBV13	TGTGCCAGCAGCTTAGGCCTGGACAGGGATGCCTACGAGCAGTACTTC	CASSLGLDRDAYEQYF
TRBJ2-7	TRBD2	NA	15	TRBV6-5	TGTGCCAGCAGTTACGGGACTAGCGGGGTATACGAGCAGTACTTC	CASSYGTSGVYEQYF
TRBJ1-1	NA	NA	13	TRBV5-1	TGCGCCAGCAGCTCCTTACCCGACGTTGAAGCTTTCTTT	CASSSLPDVEAFF
TRBJ1-2	NA	NA	14	TRBV28	TGTGCCAGCCTCTCCGGTGGTAGAGGCTATGGCTACACCTTC	CASLSGGRGYGYTF
TRBJ2-1	NA	NA	14	TRBV28	TGTGCCAGCAGTTTAGTTACGGGGCTGGGGGGGCAGTTCTTC	CASSLVTGLGGQFF
TRBJ2-6	NA	NA	17	TRBV7-2	TGTGCCAGCAGCTTAGTGCCGACAGGTGCTGGGGCCAACGTCCTGACTTTC	CASSLVPTGAGANVLTF
TRBJ2-7	NA	once	12	TRBV10-2	TGCGCCAGCAGTTCTGAAAACTACGAGCAGTACTTC	CASSSENYEQYF
TRBJ2-7	NA	NA	11	TRBV6-1	TGTGCCAGCTCGGGATACAGGGAGCAGTACTTC	CASSGYREQYF
TRBJ1-2	NA	NA	14	TRBV28	TGTGCCAGCAGTTCATCAGGGGCCCTCTATGGCTACACCTTC	CASSSSGALYGYTF
TRBJ2-5	NA	NA	15	TRBV15	TGTGCCACCAGCAGAGATCCTGGGGGTACTCAGACCCAGTACTTC	CATSRDPGGTQTQYF
TRBJ2-3	NA	few	16	TRBV14	TGTGCCAGCAGCCCACGGGACGCCATCGCGACAGATACGCAGTATTTT	CASSPRDAIATDTQYF
TRBJ2-1	NA	NA	13	TRBV4-2	TGTGCCAGCAGCCAAGTTGGTTACAATGAGCAGTTCTTC	CASSQVGYNEQFF
TRBJ2-7	NA	NA	11	TRBV5-6	TGTGCCAGCAGCTTGGAGGACGAGCAGTACTTC	CASSLEDEQYF
TRBJ1-2	NA	few	17	TRBV4-3	TGCGCCAGCAGCCAAGACGTCTCCAGTGCGCGCGGTAGGGGCTACACCTTC	CASSQDVSSARGRGYTF
TRBJ2-7	NA	once	15	TRBV6-5	TGTGCCAGCAGTTACTCGAGTGCAGGGAACTACGAGCAGTACTTC	CASSYSSAGNYEQYF
TRBJ1-2	TRBD1	NA	15	TRBV5-1	TGCGCCAGCAGCTTGACCATCGGACAGGGCGGTGGCTACACCTTC	CASSLTIGQGGGYTF
TRBJ1-3	NA	NA	16	TRBV6-5	TGTGCCAGCAGTTACTCGGACAGCCGCTCTGGAAACACCATATATTTT	CASSYSDSRSGNTIYF
TRBJ1-2	NA	once	16	TRBV6-6	TGTGCCAGCAGCCGGTCCTTATCAGTAGCTAACTATGGCTACACCTTC	CASSRSLSVANYGYTF
TRBJ1-5	NA	NA	12	TRBV19	TGTGCCAGCGGAAGGGGGGATCAGCCCCAGCATTTT	CASGRGDQPQHF
TRBJ1-2	NA	NA	14	TRBV27	TGTGCCAGCGGTCTATTGGGGGGGGCCGGAGGCTACACCTTC	CASGLLGGAGGYTF
TRBJ1-5	NA	NA	15	TRBV4-3	TGCGCCAGCAGCCTCGACCGGGATAGCAATCAGCCCCAGCATTTT	CASSLDRDSNQPQHF
TRBJ2-5	TRBD2	NA	14	TRBV10-3	TGTGCCATCAGTAGGGGACTAGCGGGGGAGACCCAGTACTTC	CAISRGLAGETQYF
TRBJ2-3	TRBD2	once	16	TRBV5-1	TGCGCCAGCAGCTTCTCCGGGACTAGCGGCACAGATACGCAGTATTTT	CASSFSGTSGTDTQYF
TRBJ2-5	NA	NA	16	TRBV6-6	TGTGCCAGCAGTTACGACGGTCACCTCCTCCAAGAGACCCAGTACTTC	CASSYDGHLLQETQYF